A single sample gave rise to the 25 T cell receptor beta chains below, sequenced in a study of cytotoxic CD8 clonotypes in ibrutinib-treated CLL. The method was immunoSEQ multiplex PCR; TCRdb's version includes in-frame clones alone and lacks a portion of them. The data hold 150,000 to 200,000 clones, with 70% to 90% observed a single time. The sample in question was PBMCs, obtained at disease progression, from a patient treated with ibrutinib. Receptors originate from a human donor with chronic lymphocytic leukemia.

V and J are TRBV7-2 and TRBJ1-2; 10 bases line up with TRBD1. This CDR3 spans 15 amino acids. Germline V gene sequence: CDR1 SGHTA, CDR2 FQGNSA. V was pared by 5 bases and J by 3 bases, with 6 bases of the junction left unmatched. The CDR3 here is CASSVYGQGDYGYTF. For the CDR3, the DNA is TGTGCCAGCAGCGTTTATGGACAGGGGGACTATGGCTACACCTTC.

The J gene is TRBJ1-1, the V gene TRBV4-1; 9 bases are a match to TRBD1. V gave up 0 bases and J gave up 2 bases; unmatched junction bases: 4. The CDR3 extends over 16 amino acids. The germline V gene has CDR1 MGHRA and CDR2 YSYEKL. CDR3 loop: CASSQDLGQGNTEAFF. CDR3 bases: TGCGCCAGCAGCCAAGATTTGGGACAGGGTAACACTGAAGCTTTCTTT.

The rearrangement uses TRBV10-3 and TRBJ1-3; 8 bases map to TRBD1. This CDR3 has 17 residues. V gave up 6 bases and J gave up 4 bases; unmatched junction bases: 14. Per the germline V gene, CDR1 is ENHRY and CDR2 is SYGVKD. CDR3 DNA sequence: TGTGCCATCAGACCCGGCTTGACAGGGGCCGGGGGAAACACCATATATTTT. Protein sequence: CAIRPGLTGAGGNTIYF.

The sample holds one count of this clone. The chain has TRBV25-1 and TRBJ1-1; D gene uncertain. The CDR3 is 14 residues long. Germline CDR1 is MGHDK and CDR2 is SYGVNS. Trimming removed 3 bases at V and 1 base at J, with 9 bases between. The CDR3 loop reads CASSDAGPNTEAFF. DNA of the CDR3: TGTGCCAGCAGTGATGCTGGGCCGAACACTGAAGCTTTCTTT.

The rearrangement joins TRBV9 to TRBJ2-5, with D perhaps TRBD1 or TRBD2 (5 bases each). This CDR3 region has 18 residues. Trimming removed 4 bases at V and 1 base at J, with 23 bases between. CDR1 and CDR2 (germline): SGDLS, YYNGEE. The CDR3 protein is CASSLYPSRDHFQETQYF. CDR3 bases: TGTGCCAGCAGCCTTTACCCCTCCAGGGACCACTTCCAAGAGACCCAGTACTTC.

The chain joins TRBV18 to TRBJ2-5; a possible D gene is TRBD2 (5 bases). The CDR3 sequence is 15 residues long. With 3 bases removed from V and 5 bases from J, the gap between germline ends came to 16 bases. CDR1 is KGHSH and CDR2 is LQKENI in the germline V gene. The CDR3 reads CASSPPGSPMETQYF. As DNA, the CDR3 is TGTGCCAGCTCACCTCCGGGATCCCCGATGGAGACCCAGTACTTC.

This clone occurred many times. The chain links TRBV2 to TRBJ2-3, with 8 bases that match TRBD2. With V trimmed by 10 bases and J by 2 bases, 5 bases remained unmatched. CDR1 is SNHLY and CDR2 is FYNNEI in the germline V gene. This CDR3 is built from 13 residues. CDR3 nucleotide sequence: TGTGCCACCACTAGCGGTTACACAGATACGCAGTATTTT. Its translation: CATTSGYTDTQYF. The variable domain in full, with the rest retrieved from reference TRBV2 and TRBJ2-3, is EPEVTQTPSHQVTQMGQEVILRCVPISNHLYFYWYRQILGQKVEFLVSFYNNEISEKSEIFDDQFSVERPDGSNFTLKIRSTKLEDSAMYFCATTSGYTDTQYFGPGTRLTVL.

This chain links TRBV11-2 with TRBJ1-5, with D possibly TRBD1 on 5 matching bases. The CDR3 runs to 14 residues. Germline lookup yields CDR1 SGHAT and CDR2 FQNNGV. With 4 bases removed from V and 2 bases from J, the gap between germline ends came to 9 bases. The CDR3 loop reads CASSWGGGNQPQHF. The CDR3 DNA reads as TGTGCCAGCAGCTGGGGAGGGGGCAATCAGCCCCAGCATTTT.

The chain joins TRBV6-1 to TRBJ2-3, with 11 bases aligning to TRBD2. The CDR3 is made up of 16 amino acids. In germline, CDR1 is MNHNS, CDR2 SASEGT. J gave up 5 bases and V 4 bases, and 8 bases lay outside the gene matches. The CDR3 nucleotides are TGTGCCAGCAGTGGGTATAGCGGGGGGGGATTAGATACGCAGTATTTT. Protein: CASSGYSGGGLDTQYF.

The CDR3, as DNA: TGCGCCAGCAGTGAGTCTCCGGGAGATACGCAGTATTTT. Its translation is CASSESPGDTQYF. The rearrangement joins TRBV10-1 to TRBJ2-3; D unclear. The CDR3 has 13 residues. The V gene's germline CDR1 is WNHNN and CDR2 SYGVQD (reference sequence). The V gene lost 0 bases and the J gene lost 5 bases, with 6 bases spanning the gap.

The rearrangement links TRBV29-1 to TRBJ1-1, with D maybe TRBD1 (5 bases). The CDR3 totals 13 residues. The germline CDR1 and CDR2 sequences are SQVTM and ANQGSEA. V lost 8 bases, J lost 3 bases, and 16 bases lay in between. The CDR3 loop is CSWRGEGYTEAFF. The CDR3 coding sequence is TGCAGCTGGAGGGGCGAGGGCTACACTGAAGCTTTCTTT.

The genes are TRBV5-5 and TRBJ1-2; 8 positions agree with TRBD1. The trim removed 1 base at V and 7 bases at J, leaving 12 bases unmatched. The CDR3 extends over 16 amino acids. Germline V gene lookup returns CDR1 SGHKS and CDR2 YYEKEE (reference sequence). The DNA for the CDR3 is TGTGCCAGCAGCTTGTCTGCAGGGGGCGCCATGGGTGGCTACACCTTC. Residues: CASSLSAGGAMGGYTF.

This chain uses TRBV18 with TRBJ1-5; D might be TRBD1 (5 bases). With 5 bases removed from V and 5 bases from J, the gap between germline ends came to 19 bases. The CDR3 is 16 amino acids. Germline V gene sequence: CDR1 KGHSH, CDR2 LQKENI. CDR3 loop: CASSTRPQGPDQPQHF. The CDR3 DNA is TGTGCCAGCTCAACCCGACCGCAGGGTCCGGATCAGCCCCAGCATTTT.

The chain employs TRBV7-3 and TRBJ2-2; possibly TRBD1 or TRBD2 for D (5 bases each). V lost 5 bases, J lost 0 bases, and 13 bases lay in between. CDR3 size: 16 residues. In germline, CDR1 is SGHTA, CDR2 FQGTGA. CDR3 region: CASSPSGTTNTGELFF. DNA for the CDR3: TGTGCCAGCAGCCCCTCCGGGACCACGAACACCGGGGAGCTGTTTTTT.

The chain joins TRBV5-1 to TRBJ2-2, with 7 bases matching TRBD1. This CDR3 region has 16 residues. Germline V CDR1 and CDR2: SGHRS, YFSETQ. The junction had 9 bases not matched to a gene; V was cut back by 3 bases and J by 4 bases. The CDR3 sequence: CASSYWTGPGTGELFF. CDR3 nucleotide sequence: TGCGCCAGCAGCTACTGGACAGGCCCGGGCACCGGGGAGCTGTTTTTT.

Concerning this clone itself: Germline is not matched at one junction end, which may reflect a read error. The CDR3 protein is CASSEKVRFF. The CDR3 region has the DNA TGTGCCAGCAGTGAAAAGGTCCGATTCTTC. The chain couples TRBV2 to TRBJ1-2; D gene unclear. The CDR3 is made up of 10 amino acids. Germline V gives CDR1 SNHLY, CDR2 FYNNEI.

This clone was observed once. The chain couples TRBV5-6 to TRBJ2-7; 13 bases match TRBD2. Germline V gives CDR1 SGHDT, CDR2 YYEEEE. The CDR3 is made up of 18 amino acids. The V and J ends lost 3 bases and 0 bases, in that order; junction bases with no gene match: 9. Here the CDR3 DNA reads TGTGCCAGCAGCTCCCGATCTAGACTAGCGGGGGGCTCCTACGAGCAGTACTTC. Residues: CASSSRSRLAGGSYEQYF.

The chain has TRBV19 and TRBJ2-5, with 14 bases matching TRBD2. This CDR3 spans 16 amino acids. Losses at the gene ends were 5 bases for V and 2 bases for J; bases not matched to a gene: 4. Germline CDR1 reads LNHDA; CDR2 reads SQIVND (reference sequence). The CDR3 DNA reads as TGTGCCAGTAGTCTTGGACTAGCGGGAGGTCAAGAGACCCAGTACTTC. Translated, it gives CASSLGLAGGQETQYF.

The chain uses TRBV27 and TRBJ2-3; D remains unclear. V lost 0 bases and J lost 2, with 9 bases in between. The germline gives CDR1 MNHEY, CDR2 SMNVEV (reference sequence). The CDR3 covers 15 residues. This CDR3 is CASSLSGFITDTQYF. CDR3 nucleotide sequence: TGTGCCAGCAGTTTATCAGGGTTCATCACAGATACGCAGTATTTT.

This chain uses TRBV7-3 with TRBJ2-2; D possibly corresponds to TRBD2 (6 bases). Germline loops: CDR1 SGHTA, CDR2 FQGTGA. V lost 11 bases and J lost 3, with 16 bases in between. The CDR3 length is 14 residues. This CDR3 is CASGRGMYTGELFF. In DNA, the CDR3 is TGTGCCTCGGGACGCGGGATGTACACCGGGGAGCTGTTTTTT.

V gene TRBV29-1 combines with J gene TRBJ1-1; tentative D call: TRBD1 (5 bases). The V gene lost 4 bases and the J gene lost 1 base, with 10 bases spanning the gap. The CDR3 is 13 amino acids. Germline-derived CDR1 and CDR2 are SQVTM and ANQGSEA. Here the CDR3 reads CSVGGISNTEAFF. DNA for the CDR3: TGCAGCGTTGGGGGGATATCGAACACTGAAGCTTTCTTT.

The rearrangement uses TRBV5-1 and TRBJ2-5, with TRBD2 matching 12 bases. Germline-derived CDR1 and CDR2 are SGHRS and YFSETQ. The CDR3 has 16 amino acids. The ends lost 0 bases at V and 5 bases at J; junction bases unmatched: 5. CDR3 sequence (DNA): TGCGCCAGCAGCTTGGCCGGGGGGACTAGCGGGGAGACCCAGTACTTC. Translated: CASSLAGGTSGETQYF.

The table lists this clone with a count of one. The chain uses TRBV6-6 and TRBJ2-7; 12 bases line up with TRBD2. The germline V gene has CDR1 MNHNY and CDR2 SVGAGI (reference sequence). This CDR3 is 15 amino acids long. Trimming at V came to 6 bases and at J to 5 bases, leaving 8 bases not matched to a gene. The CDR3 DNA reads as TGTGCCAGCAGGCCCACTAGCGGGAGGTCCCACGAGCAGTACTTC. It codes for CASRPTSGRSHEQYF.

This chain links TRBV7-3 with TRBJ2-7; 14 nucleotides align to TRBD2. Per germline, CDR1 SGHTA and CDR2 FQGTGA. The J segment lost 6 bases and the V segment lost 5 bases, leaving 6 bases of the junction unmatched. CDR3 size: 15 residues. CDR3 nucleotide sequence: TGTGCCAGCAGCAAGACTAGCGGGAGGGCCAGCGAGCAGTACTTC. Protein sequence: CASSKTSGRASEQYF.

J is TRBJ2-7 and V is TRBV4-1; D remains ambiguous. The CDR3 length is 16 residues. From germline, CDR1 is MGHRA and CDR2 YSYEKL. With 0 bases removed from V and 0 bases from J, the gap between germline ends came to 12 bases. The CDR3 loop reads CASSQDRDPSSYEQYF. CDR3 bases: TGCGCCAGCAGCCAAGATCGCGACCCGAGCTCCTACGAGCAGTACTTC.